The 10 T cell receptor beta chains listed next were all sequenced from one sample in a study of blood T cell repertoires in COVID-19 (dated by TCRdb to the early 2020s). The library was obtained by the immunoSEQ multiplex PCR assay. Entries here come from immuneACCESS through TCRdb and include only in-frame sequences with V and J called. Some clones fail to appear in such tables; in the studies checked, an unresolved V gene covers under half of the shortfall, and the cause of the remainder is unknown. The sample records approximately 58,000 clones, roughly four fifths of which are singletons. 25% to 35% of the sample lies in the top ten. Sequencing was performed on peripheral blood. Source of these receptors: a man between 60 and 70 years old with COVID-19, enrolled during active disease.

V and J are TRBV2 and TRBJ2-3, with 7 bases matching TRBD2. The trim removed 4 bases at V and 1 base at J, leaving 8 bases unmatched. Germline V gene sequence: CDR1 SNHLY, CDR2 FYNNEI. The CDR3 has 16 amino acids. Here the CDR3 DNA reads TGTGCCAGCAGTGCCTTTCTAGCGGCCCGCACAGATACGCAGTATTTT. It specifies CASSAFLAARTDTQYF.

The gene calls are TRBV7-9 and TRBJ2-3; TRBD1 aligns across 7 bases. J gave up 2 bases and V 5 bases, and 10 bases lay outside the gene matches. The CDR3 extends over 16 amino acids. Germline lookup yields CDR1 SEHNR and CDR2 FQNEAQ (reference sequence). The CDR3 bases are TGTGCCAGCAGCATTTACAAGGGACAGCTCACAGATACGCAGTATTTT. This codes for CASSIYKGQLTDTQYF.

The rearrangement uses TRBV5-1 and TRBJ2-2; 7 positions match TRBD1. There are 16 residues in the CDR3. V shed 4 bases and J 0 bases; nucleotides not matched to a gene: 6. Germline V CDR1 and CDR2: SGHRS, YFSETQ. This CDR3 reads CASSIQGPSNTGELFF. The CDR3 coding sequence is TGCGCCAGCAGCATACAGGGGCCTTCGAACACCGGGGAGCTGTTTTTT. Filled out from reference TRBV5-1 and TRBJ2-2, the complete variable domain reads KAGVTQTPRYLIKTRGQQVTLSCSPISGHRSVSWYQQTPGQGLQFLFEYFSETQRNKGNFPGRFSGRQFSNSRSEMNVSTLELGDSALYLCASSIQGPSNTGELFFGEGSRLTVL.

The genes are TRBV10-1 and TRBJ1-6, with D possibly TRBD1 on 6 matching bases. Germline CDR1 WNHNN, CDR2 SYGVQD (reference sequence). Trimming pared 10 bases from V and 2 bases from J, leaving 18 bases between. There are 16 residues in the CDR3. CDR3 in amino acids: CATVFCQGTYNSPLHF. The CDR3 DNA reads as TGCGCCACCGTTTTTTGTCAGGGGACCTATAATTCACCCCTCCACTTT.

The J gene is TRBJ2-7, the V gene TRBV4-1; perhaps TRBD2 as D (6 bases). The CDR3 spans 18 residues. Trimming removed 1 base from V and 0 bases from J, with 19 bases in between. Germline V gene lookup returns CDR1 MGHRA and CDR2 YSYEKL. CDR3 nucleotides: TGCGCCAGCAGCCAAGCCCTACTAGCCGGTCTCGACTCCTACGAGCAGTACTTC. This sequence encodes CASSQALLAGLDSYEQYF.

The V call is TRBV10-3, the J call TRBJ1-1, with D possibly being TRBD1 (6 bases). Germline V gene data show CDR1 as ENHRY and CDR2 as SYGVKD. V was cut by 4 bases and J by 4 bases, with 13 bases left in between. The CDR3 consists of 14 residues. For the CDR3, the DNA is TGTGCCATCAGTGTAAACGGACAGAGCACTGAAGCTTTCTTT. Amino acid sequence: CAISVNGQSTEAFF.

The chain couples TRBV3-1 (or the pseudogene TRBV3-2) to TRBJ2-1; TRBD2 agrees at 8 bases. The J segment lost 15 bases and the V segment lost 2 bases, leaving 15 bases of the junction unmatched. This CDR3 is built from 15 residues. Germline V gene lookup returns CDR1 LGHDT and CDR2 YNNKEL (reference sequence). CDR3 in DNA: TGTGCCAGCAGCCAAAGTACTAGCGGTTTTATGAAGCCGTTCTTC. Translated, it gives CASSQSTSGFMKPFF.

This rearrangement joins TRBV25-1 to TRBJ2-3, with D tentatively TRBD2 (7 bases). This CDR3 has 16 amino acids. Trimming took 1 base from V and 8 from J, leaving 19 bases between them. The germline CDR1 and CDR2 sequences are MGHDK and SYGVNS. The CDR3 bases are TGTGCCAGCAGTGAATCGAGTAGCGGAGGGGGGGGTACGCAGTATTTT. Its translation is CASSESSSGGGGTQYF.

The chain links TRBV19 to TRBJ1-1, with D perhaps matching TRBD1 (6 bases). The CDR3 loop spans 15 amino acids. Germline V gene sequence: CDR1 LNHDA, CDR2 SQIVND (reference sequence). V lost 2 bases and J 0 bases, leaving 10 bases between the germline ends. The CDR3 coding sequence is TGTGCCAGTAGTATACAGGGGCGGGTGAACACTGAAGCTTTCTTT. It codes for CASSIQGRVNTEAFF.

The genes are TRBV7-8 and TRBJ1-2; a possible D gene is TRBD1 (6 bases). The length of the CDR3 is 15 residues. V lost 5 bases to trimming and J lost 4 bases, with 17 bases between them. CDR1 is SGHVS and CDR2 is FQNEAQ in the germline V gene. CDR3 sequence reads: CASSPRTDARYGYTF. CDR3 nucleotide sequence: TGTGCCAGCAGCCCGCGGACAGATGCCCGCTATGGCTACACCTTC.